These 17 T cell receptor beta chains were sequenced from one sample in a study of blood T cells in healthy people across ages. Primers used in a second PCR of about 7 to 11 cycles were a sample-barcoded 5' primer and a J-beta primer mix. Each CDR3 protein gets one entry after TCRdb re-called the 5' RACE reads with MiXCR. The sample consists of 1.4 million or so distinct CDR3 sequences, roughly 43% of them appearing once. Sequenced input: blood. The receptor source for this set is a young woman in good health.

The chain couples TRBV15 to TRBJ2-3; D is tentatively TRBD1 or TRBD2 (5 bases each). The CDR3 extends over 14 amino acids. The V end lost 0 bases, the J end lost 9 bases, and 13 bases lay between the germline ends. Per germline, CDR1 LNHNV and CDR2 YYDKDF (reference sequence). In nucleotides, the CDR3 is TGTGCCACCAGCAGAGATTTCGGGGCTAAGACGCAGTATTTT. Its protein product is CATSRDFGAKTQYF. The variable domain in full, completed from reference TRBV15 and TRBJ2-3, reads DAMVIQNPRYQVTQFGKPVTLSCSQTLNHNVMYWYQQKSSQAPKLLFHYYDKDFNNEADTPDNFQSRRPNTSFCFLDIRSPGLGDTAMYLCATSRDFGAKTQYFGPGTRLTVL.

This clonotype was observed a few times. A junction boundary mismatches the germline segment, possibly from a read error. The rearrangement uses TRBV4-1 and TRBJ1-1; 8 bases line up with TRBD1. Germline CDR1 reads MGHRA; CDR2 reads YSYEKL. The CDR3 runs 14 residues. The CDR3 loop reads CARSQGTGNTEAFF. The CDR3 DNA reads TGCGCCAGAAGCCAAGGGACAGGCAACACTGAAGCTTTCTTT.

This clonotype was detected ten times or more. The chain carries TRBV20-1 and TRBJ2-3; 10 nucleotides match TRBD1. The germline gives CDR1 DFQATT, CDR2 SNEGSKA (reference sequence). CDR3 length equals 14 residues. J was trimmed by 1 base and V by 3 bases; bases with no gene match: 1. The CDR3, as DNA: TGCAGTGCTAGTGGGACAGGGGGCACAGATACGCAGTATTTT. It encodes CSASGTGGTDTQYF.

At least ten counts were recorded for this clonotype. V and J are TRBV29-1 and TRBJ2-1; 9 nucleotides align to TRBD1. The length of the CDR3 is 13 residues. Looked up from germline, CDR1 is SQVTM and CDR2 is ANQGSEA. The V and J ends lost 3 bases and 7 bases, in that order; junction bases with no gene match: 4. Written as DNA, the CDR3 is TGCAGCGTTGAGGCGGGACAGGGAAATGAGCAGTTCTTC. Translated: CSVEAGQGNEQFF.

The CDR3 nucleotides are TGTGCCAGTAGTGCCGGACTGGTTAACTATGGCTACACCTTC. It encodes CASSAGLVNYGYTF. This rearrangement joins TRBV19 to TRBJ1-2; D is undetermined. Trimming took off 5 bases at V and 1 base at J, with 11 bases between the two ends. The CDR3 runs to 14 residues. The V gene's germline CDR1 is LNHDA and CDR2 SQIVND (reference sequence).

This rearrangement joins TRBV4-2 to TRBJ2-1; the D gene is possibly TRBD2 (6 bases). Trimming stripped 4 bases from V and 7 bases from J, with 17 bases between. Per the germline V gene, CDR1 is LGHNA and CDR2 is YNFKEQ. The CDR3 covers 15 residues. CDR3 protein: CASSPVPGVLNEQFF. The CDR3 DNA reads TGTGCCAGCAGCCCCGTACCGGGAGTCCTTAATGAGCAGTTCTTC.

V is TRBV7-9 and J is TRBJ2-1, with 9 positions matching TRBD2. The CDR3 totals 15 residues. CDR1 SEHNR and CDR2 FQNEAQ come from the germline V gene (reference sequence). Trimming took 6 bases from V and 9 from J; bases not matched to a gene: 12. CDR3 in DNA: TGTGCCAGCAGGCTGGTTAGCGGGAGCCGCGGTGAGCAGTTCTTC. Translating gives CASRLVSGSRGEQFF.

This chain links TRBV12-3 or TRBV12-4 with TRBJ1-2; D perhaps matches TRBD1 (6 bases). The V end was cut by 6 bases, the J end by 4 bases, with 12 bases between. This CDR3 comprises 13 residues. This chain's CDR3 is CASSKDRAYGYTF. The CDR3 DNA follows: TGTGCCAGCAGCAAGGACAGAGCCTATGGCTACACCTTC.

This chain links TRBV12-3 or TRBV12-4 with TRBJ1-2; 7 bases fit TRBD1. The CDR3 covers 13 residues. V gave up 6 bases and J gave up 8 bases; unmatched junction bases: 9. The CDR3 DNA is TGTGCCAGCAGCCTCTCTACAGGGGAGGGCTACACCTTC. Translated: CASSLSTGEGYTF.

The chain is built from TRBV29-1 and TRBJ1-3; D is undetermined. The CDR3 sequence is 14 residues long. Between the trimmed V and J ends, which lost 1 base and 0 bases, there was a span of 7 bases. CDR1 SQVTM and CDR2 ANQGSEA come from the germline V gene. The CDR3 sequence: CSVEGTVSGNTIYF. The CDR3 DNA follows: TGCAGCGTTGAAGGTACAGTCTCTGGAAACACCATATATTTT. Using reference TRBV29-1 and TRBJ1-3 for the parts outside the CDR3, the full variable domain is SAVISQKPSRDICQRGTSLTIQCQVDSQVTMMFWYRQQPGQSLTLIATANQGSEATYESGFVIDKFPISRPNLTFSTLTVSNMSPEDSSIYLCSVEGTVSGNTIYFGEGSWLTVV.

The chain couples TRBV5-1 to TRBJ2-2; D might be TRBD1 (5 bases). With 4 bases removed from V and 7 bases from J, the gap between germline ends came to 20 bases. The CDR3 runs 16 residues. CDR1 and CDR2 (germline): SGHRS, YFSETQ. Written as DNA, the CDR3 is TGCGCCAGCAGCCCCATGGGGCGGATGTTGAGCGGGGAGCTGTTTTTT. This gives the protein CASSPMGRMLSGELFF.

This chain links TRBV28 with TRBJ2-7, with D possibly TRBD2 on 5 matching bases. The V gene's germline CDR1 is MDHEN and CDR2 SYDVKM. This CDR3 spans 13 amino acids. V gave up 9 bases and J gave up 4 bases, with 16 bases separating them. The CDR3 nucleotides are TGTGCCAGTAGGACTCAAGTGGGATACGAGCAGTACTTC. Its protein product is CASRTQVGYEQYF.

This clonotype was detected only once. It may be a read error: a sequence one base away is much more abundant. The J gene is TRBJ2-3, the V gene TRBV27, with TRBD2 matching over 12 bases. The V gene end was trimmed by 11 bases and the J gene end by 2 bases; junction bases not matched to a gene: 8. The CDR3 sequence is 15 residues long. The germline V gene has CDR1 MNHEY and CDR2 SMNVEV (reference sequence). CDR3 coding DNA: TGTGCCGGCACACTAGCGGGGGGCCCCACAGATACGCAGTATTTT. Its protein is CAGTLAGGPTDTQYF.

This clonotype was picked up a small number of times. The CDR3 DNA reads TGTGCCAGCGTTACGTTGGCCCCGGGGGGAATCTCCTACAATGAGCAGTTCTTC. The encoded protein is CASVTLAPGGISYNEQFF. The V and J genes are TRBV6-5 and TRBJ2-1; 7 bases match TRBD2. Germline assignment: CDR1 MNHEY and CDR2 SVGAGI. The CDR3 spans 18 residues. V lost 8 bases and J lost 0; bases outside the gene matches: 16.

This sequence joins TRBV20-1 and TRBJ2-3; the D gene is possibly TRBD2 (7 bases). This CDR3 has 14 residues. Germline V gives CDR1 DFQATT, CDR2 SNEGSKA (reference sequence). Trimming took off 5 bases at V and 2 bases at J, with 14 bases between the two ends. For the CDR3, the DNA is TGCAGTGCTCGCCTCGGGGGGCCCACAGATACGCAGTATTTT. Amino acids: CSARLGGPTDTQYF.

This chain uses TRBV11-2 with TRBJ1-3; D perhaps matches TRBD1 (5 bases). Deletions cut 2 bases from V and 4 bases from J, with 15 bases between. Germline CDR1 is SGHAT and CDR2 is FQNNGV. The CDR3 totals 16 residues. CDR3 bases: TGTGCCAGCAGCTTATGGGGGATCGGGGGAGGAAACACCATATATTTT. Protein: CASSLWGIGGGNTIYF.

This sequence joins TRBV3-1 and TRBJ2-7; 13 nucleotides agree with TRBD2. The CDR3 totals 17 residues. Per germline, CDR1 LGHDT and CDR2 YNNKEL (reference sequence). Losses at the gene ends were 4 bases for V and 0 bases for J; bases not matched to a gene: 6. The DNA for the CDR3 is TGTGCCAGCAGCCGGACTAGCGGGGGCCTCGCCTCCTACGAGCAGTACTTC. Protein product: CASSRTSGGLASYEQYF.